The clone carrying this T cell receptor beta chain was seen many times. What it binds is unknown. Eligible hyperthyroidism cases comprised new diagnoses of under 2 months' duration in individuals aged 18 to 65. Orbital computed tomography and thyroid ultrasound, along with TRAb, serum thyroxine and clinical symptoms, underpinned diagnosis. RNA served as the template for amplifying TCR beta CDR3 regions. Investigators did first-round RT-PCR with HTBI primers, then second-round multiplex PCR. MiXCR, run by TCRdb on the multiplex PCR reads, gives a single entry per CDR3 protein. The sample includes about 620,000 distinct CDR3 sequences, over 20% seen only once; the top ten take roughly 6.9%. Trimming pared 5 bases from V and 1 base from J, leaving 11 bases between. CDR1 is LNHDA, CDR2 SQIVND, per germline (reference sequence). The CDR3 consists of 14 residues. These data come from a study of Graves' ophthalmopathy and Graves' hyperthyroidism.

Whole-study findings and limits: Ophthalmopathy progression predictions by the model showed roughly 77% specificity and approximately 71% sensitivity.

This chain links TRBV19 with TRBJ1-1; weak D call: TRBD1 (5 bases). Sequenced material: peripheral blood. This clonotype was sampled from a woman younger than 30 with stable Graves' hyperthyroidism. Some clones in this sample may be carry-over from other donors' samples. The CDR3 is CASSPGLPNTEAFF. CDR3 nucleotides: TGTGCCAGTAGTCCGGGGCTCCCGAACACTGAAGCTTTCTTT.